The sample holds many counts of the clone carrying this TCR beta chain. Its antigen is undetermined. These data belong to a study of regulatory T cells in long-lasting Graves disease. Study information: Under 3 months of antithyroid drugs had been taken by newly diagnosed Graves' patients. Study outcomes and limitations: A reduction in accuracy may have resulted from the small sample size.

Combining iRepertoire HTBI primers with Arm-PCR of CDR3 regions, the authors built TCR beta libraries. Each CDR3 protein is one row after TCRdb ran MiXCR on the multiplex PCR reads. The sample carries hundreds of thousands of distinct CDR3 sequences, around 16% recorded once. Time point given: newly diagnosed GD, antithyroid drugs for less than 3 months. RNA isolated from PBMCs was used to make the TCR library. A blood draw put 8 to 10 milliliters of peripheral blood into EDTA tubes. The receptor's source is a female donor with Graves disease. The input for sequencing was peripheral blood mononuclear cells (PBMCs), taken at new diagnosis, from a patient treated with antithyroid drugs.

The CDR3: CASSYLGLAVSRSYNEQFF. The DNA of the CDR3 is TGTGCCAGCAGTTACCTCGGACTAGCGGTCTCGCGCTCCTACAATGAGCAGTTCTTC. This chain uses TRBV6-2 or TRBV6-3 with TRBJ2-1; 10 bases line up with TRBD2. Per germline, CDR1 MNHEY and CDR2 SVGEGT. The CDR3 extends over 19 amino acids. The V gene end was trimmed by 2 bases and the J gene end by 0 bases; junction bases not matched to a gene: 10.